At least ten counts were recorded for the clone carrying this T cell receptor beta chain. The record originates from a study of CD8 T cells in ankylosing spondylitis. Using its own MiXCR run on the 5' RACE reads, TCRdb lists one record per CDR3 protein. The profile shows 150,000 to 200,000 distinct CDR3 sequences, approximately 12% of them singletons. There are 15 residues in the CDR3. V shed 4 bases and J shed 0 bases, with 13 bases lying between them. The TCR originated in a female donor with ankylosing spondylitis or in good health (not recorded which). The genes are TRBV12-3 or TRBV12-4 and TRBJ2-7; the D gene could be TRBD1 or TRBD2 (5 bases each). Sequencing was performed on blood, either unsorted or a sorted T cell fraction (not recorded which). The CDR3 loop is CASSSNRDRSYEQYF. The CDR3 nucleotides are TGTGCCAGCAGTTCGAACCGGGACCGCTCCTACGAGCAGTACTTC.